The source of this T cell receptor beta chain is a study of T cells in severe cutaneous drug reactions (dated by TCRdb to between 2019 and 2020). Describing the broader study: Patients were recruited between the early 2010s and the late 2010s from Taiwan, Thailand and a European registry network. Only patients with a probable or definite SJS/TEN or DRESS diagnosis by RegiSCAR criteria were enrolled. The libraries were made with iRepertoire multiplex PCR, and the authors referred to a comparison in which iRepertoire and 5' RACE methods, with or without UMI, captured abundant clonotypes to a similar degree. Blister fluids/cells, PBMC and other biological samples were taken from patients in the acute stage or the recovery stage. Bulk TCR sequencing was combined with single-cell sequencing, quantitative PCR validation, functional assays and transgenic mouse experiments. The culprit drug was assigned using the Naranjo algorithm and the ALDEN drug causality algorithm.

Library preparation used the iRepertoire multiplex PCR system with TCR subtype-specific primers for both bulk and single-cell sequencing. Bulk TCR beta libraries were generated by multiplex PCR with primers targeting V, D and J gene regions. Bulk TCR library preparation used roughly 100-550 ng of RNA per sample as input. Bulk TCR beta amplicons were sequenced on an Illumina MiSeq. Under the source paper's analysis protocol: Quality control steps removed sample misassignments and low-quality sequencing reads. The CDR3 was defined as the amino acids lying between the Y[YFLI]C motif of the V gene and the [FW]GXGT motif of the J segment. CDR3 clonotypes and TRBV and TRBJ gene assignments were based on the IMGT database. TRBV expression in each sample was normalized to the mean of the same gene in PBMC from just under 45 healthy donors. Following reprocessing of the reads by TCRdb, the data hold one row per CDR3 protein sequence and no DNA is available. These V and J calls rely on TCRdb rather than the paper's analysis. The sample's clone listing holds 6,000 or so distinct CDR3 sequences. 30% to 40% of the sample goes to the ten largest clones.

Broad study findings and their caveats: A public TCRbeta CDR3, present at a mean of approximately 13% in all seven CBZ-SJS/TEN blister samples, was undetectable or scarce in PBMC from tolerant controls and healthy donors. The authors stated that further study is still needed to find out whether the public TCR applies more generally to SJS/TEN caused by other drugs. CBZ-SJS/TEN patients showed strongly increased TRBV12-4 usage, with an average of roughly 32% in blister cells and around 5% in PBMC.

The donors whose samples were sequenced had carbamazepine-induced Stevens-Johnson syndrome or toxic epidermal necrolysis (CBZ-SJS/TEN). Patients with drug-induced severe cutaneous adverse reactions had T cell receptor repertoires profiled by next-generation sequencing to look for drug-specific clonotypes. The RNA source was either peripheral blood mononuclear cells or blister cells from skin lesions. CDR1 and CDR2 are drawn from the germline V gene: LGHNT, FRNRAP. Including the terminal cysteine and phenylalanine, the CDR3 comprises 13 residues. A DNA sequence was not provided. A remark on this clonotype: Its target antigen remains unknown.

This clonotype was obtained from a human donor with toxic epidermal necrolysis, a severe cutaneous drug reaction. The sample taken for sequencing was cells from a skin blister. Explained via the paper, the cell subset or site label denotes: unsorted cells from skin lesion blisters. The chain uses TRBV12-5 and TRBJ2-1. The CDR3 protein: CASSAASYNEQFF.